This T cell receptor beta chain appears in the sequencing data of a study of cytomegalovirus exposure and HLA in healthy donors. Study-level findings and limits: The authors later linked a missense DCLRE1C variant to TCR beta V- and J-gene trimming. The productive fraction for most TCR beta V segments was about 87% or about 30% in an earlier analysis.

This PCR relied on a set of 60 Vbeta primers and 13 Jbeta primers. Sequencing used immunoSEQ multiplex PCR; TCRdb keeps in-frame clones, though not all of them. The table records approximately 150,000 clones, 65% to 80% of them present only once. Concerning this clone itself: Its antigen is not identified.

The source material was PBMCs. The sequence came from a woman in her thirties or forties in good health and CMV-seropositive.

DNA of the CDR3: TGTGCCATCAGCGCCGGGACTTCCTCTAGCGAGCAGTACTTC. Its translation: CAISAGTSSSEQYF. J is TRBJ2-7 and V is TRBV10-3, with D possibly matching TRBD2 (6 bases). Germline values: CDR1 ENHRY, CDR2 SYGVKD. This CDR3 contains 14 residues. With 6 bases removed from V and 6 bases from J, the gap between germline ends came to 18 bases.